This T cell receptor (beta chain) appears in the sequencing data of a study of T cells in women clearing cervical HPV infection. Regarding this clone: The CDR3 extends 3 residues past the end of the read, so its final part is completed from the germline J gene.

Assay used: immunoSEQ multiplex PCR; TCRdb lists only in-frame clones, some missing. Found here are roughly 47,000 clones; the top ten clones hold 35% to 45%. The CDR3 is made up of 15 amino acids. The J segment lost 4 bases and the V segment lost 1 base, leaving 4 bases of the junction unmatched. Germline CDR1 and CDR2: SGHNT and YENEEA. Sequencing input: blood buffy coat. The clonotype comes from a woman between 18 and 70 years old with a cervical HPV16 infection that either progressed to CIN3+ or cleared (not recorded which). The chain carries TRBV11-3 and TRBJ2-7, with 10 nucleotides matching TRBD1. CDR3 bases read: TGTGCCAGCAGCTTAGGAGGGACAGGGGATTACGAG. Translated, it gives CASSLGGTGDYE. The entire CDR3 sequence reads CASSLGGTGDYEQYF.